This entry lists 30 T cell receptor beta chains sequenced from one sample in a study of identical twins. From the 5' RACE reads, TCRdb called clonotypes with MiXCR, one entry per CDR3 protein. The sample records a few hundred thousand distinct CDR3 sequences, nearly 15% being singletons. These records were also assigned to another study, of yellow fever vaccine responses in identical twins.

Sample: CD4+ T cells sorted from blood. Receptor source: a young woman in good health.

The CDR3 DNA reads TGTGCCAGCAGTCGACCCTCCGGCGGGGGCAGAAATGAGCAGTTCTTC. Protein: CASSRPSGGGRNEQFF. This sequence joins TRBV12-3 or TRBV12-4 and TRBJ2-1, with D possibly TRBD2 on 7 matching bases. CDR3 length: 16 residues. Trimming stripped 5 bases from V and 7 bases from J, with 21 bases between.

This clonotype came up many times. The chain couples TRBV12-3 or TRBV12-4 to TRBJ2-5; perhaps TRBD2 as D (5 bases). This CDR3 is 13 amino acids long. Trimming cost V 8 bases and J 2 bases, with 12 bases left between them. The CDR3 loop is CASSKRRQETQYF. The CDR3 nucleotides read TGTGCCAGCTCAAAGCGGAGACAAGAGACCCAGTACTTC.

This clonotype has a count of ten or more. This chain joins TRBV29-1 and TRBJ2-2, with 9 bases that match TRBD1. After removal of 3 bases from V and 7 bases from J, the junction contained 6 bases not matched to a gene. This CDR3 is built from 14 residues. Germline V gives CDR1 SQVTM, CDR2 ANQGSEA. In DNA, the CDR3 is TGCAGCGTTGACACAGGGGGCCGAGGCGGGGAGCTGTTTTTT. Amino acid sequence: CSVDTGGRGGELFF.

This clonotype showed up just a few times. The genes are TRBV6-1 and TRBJ2-5; D call uncertain. From germline, CDR1 is MNHNS and CDR2 SASEGT. CDR3 length: 14 residues. The V gene lost 6 bases and the J gene lost 7 bases, with 18 bases spanning the gap. The CDR3 DNA sequence: TGTGCCAGCAGGGACGCGGCTGTTCCGGGGACCCAGTACTTC. Translation: CASRDAAVPGTQYF.

The chain employs TRBV9 and TRBJ2-1; the D is unclear. This CDR3 is built from 16 residues. The V gene's germline CDR1 is SGDLS and CDR2 YYNGEE. V lost 3 bases to trimming and J lost 2 bases, with 15 bases between them. CDR3 sequence (DNA): TGTGCCAGCAGCGCCGGATCCCCGGTTACCTACAATGAGCAGTTCTTC. This gives the protein CASSAGSPVTYNEQFF.

This clonotype has just a few counts. The V call is TRBV2, the J call TRBJ2-1, with 7 bases that match TRBD2. This CDR3 is 16 amino acids long. Unmatched junction bases numbered 16, after V lost 6 bases and J lost 8 bases. Germline loops: CDR1 SNHLY, CDR2 FYNNEI. The CDR3 reads CASRRNGREIMDEQFF. In DNA form, the CDR3 reads TGTGCCAGCAGGAGGAACGGGCGGGAGATTATGGATGAGCAGTTCTTC.

The chain carries TRBV4-1 and TRBJ1-6; possible D gene TRBD1, 5 bases. The CDR3 length is 15 residues. V lost 0 bases and J lost 10, with 13 bases in between. Per germline, CDR1 MGHRA and CDR2 YSYEKL. Here the CDR3 reads CASSQDIGATSPLHF. As DNA, the CDR3 is TGCGCCAGCAGCCAAGATATCGGGGCAACCTCACCCCTCCACTTT.

The V call is TRBV6-1, the J call TRBJ2-4, with a tentative D call TRBD2 (6 bases). Germline CDR1 and CDR2: MNHNS and SASEGT. The V and J ends lost 5 bases and 8 bases respectively, with 19 bases between them. The CDR3 extends over 15 amino acids. CDR3 nucleotides: TGTGCCAGCAGTCTGCAGGGCGGGGCCTGGGACATTCAGTACTTC. It yields the protein CASSLQGGAWDIQYF.

This clonotype was detected a few times. The CDR3 spells CAIKRGTGGTNTEAFF. DNA for the CDR3: TGTGCCATTAAACGGGGGACAGGGGGCACGAACACTGAAGCTTTCTTT. This sequence joins TRBV10-3 and TRBJ1-1, with 12 bases matching TRBD1. There are 16 residues in the CDR3. V was pared by 9 bases and J by 1 base, with 9 bases of the junction left unmatched. Germline CDR1 is ENHRY and CDR2 is SYGVKD.

The chain employs TRBV7-2 and TRBJ1-2; 8 bases align to TRBD1. The CDR3 extends over 16 amino acids. V trimming: 5 bases; J trimming: 4 bases; junction bases outside the gene matches: 12. Germline values: CDR1 SGHTA, CDR2 FQGNSA. CDR3 region: CASSPSAWDRTYGYTF. The CDR3 region has the DNA TGTGCCAGCAGCCCATCCGCTTGGGACAGGACCTATGGCTACACCTTC.

This clonotype was recorded a few times. The rearrangement joins TRBV4-2 to TRBJ1-2, with D unclear. CDR3 size: 13 residues. The ends were cut back, 0 bases at V and 6 bases at J, with 8 bases in the middle. Germline CDR1 and CDR2: LGHNA and YNFKEQ. The CDR3 bases are TGTGCCAGCAGCCAAGAGGACGTACATGGCTACACCTTC. This codes for CASSQEDVHGYTF.

The chain is built from TRBV5-1 and TRBJ2-7; 13 bases align to TRBD2. This CDR3 has 16 residues. CDR1 and CDR2 (germline): SGHRS, YFSETQ. The V and J ends lost 4 bases and 7 bases, in that order; junction bases with no gene match: 11. The CDR3 loop reads CASSPNTSGRASEQYF. The CDR3 DNA sequence: TGCGCCAGCAGCCCCAATACTAGCGGGAGGGCCTCTGAGCAGTACTTC. The full variable domain, in which reference TRBV5-1 and TRBJ2-7 provide the parts outside the CDR3, is KAGVTQTPRYLIKTRGQQVTLSCSPISGHRSVSWYQQTPGQGLQFLFEYFSETQRNKGNFPGRFSGRQFSNSRSEMNVSTLELGDSALYLCASSPNTSGRASEQYFGPGTRLTVT.

This clonotype showed up many times. The genes are TRBV7-9 and TRBJ2-1; the D is unclear. Trimming took 0 bases from V and 2 from J, leaving 8 bases between them. CDR1 and CDR2 from the germline V gene are SEHNR and FQNEAQ (reference sequence). The CDR3 totals 15 residues. CDR3 sequence: CASSLAPQPYNEQFF. DNA for the CDR3: TGTGCCAGCAGCTTAGCCCCACAGCCCTACAATGAGCAGTTCTTC.

This clonotype was recorded many times. J is TRBJ2-1 and V is TRBV5-1; D unclear. CDR1 is SGHRS and CDR2 is YFSETQ in the germline V gene. CDR3 length: 12 residues. Trimming cost V 1 base and J 6 bases, with 5 bases left between them. CDR3 DNA: TGCGCCAGCAGCTTGTCTGGCAATGAGCAGTTCTTC. Its translation: CASSLSGNEQFF. Together with reference TRBV5-1 and TRBJ2-1, the CDR3 gives the full variable domain: KAGVTQTPRYLIKTRGQQVTLSCSPISGHRSVSWYQQTPGQGLQFLFEYFSETQRNKGNFPGRFSGRQFSNSRSEMNVSTLELGDSALYLCASSLSGNEQFFGPGTRLTVL.

Only a few counts were recorded for this clonotype. The chain employs TRBV6-1 and TRBJ2-1; 9 bases fit TRBD2. CDR3 size: 16 residues. Trimming at V came to 6 bases and at J to 4 bases, leaving 10 bases not matched to a gene. From germline, CDR1 is MNHNS and CDR2 SASEGT. The chain's CDR3 is CASRRPKAGGYNEQFF. The CDR3 DNA reads as TGTGCCAGCAGAAGACCTAAAGCGGGGGGATACAATGAGCAGTTCTTC.

The chain joins TRBV6-1 to TRBJ2-1; 7 bases line up with TRBD2. With 7 bases clipped from V and 0 bases from J, the junction kept 6 bases outside the gene matches. The CDR3 is 15 amino acids. From germline, CDR1 is MNHNS and CDR2 SASEGT. CDR3 residues: CASTLSGASYNEQFF. Here the CDR3 DNA reads TGTGCCAGCACCTTAAGCGGGGCCTCCTACAATGAGCAGTTCTTC.

This sequence joins TRBV5-1 and TRBJ1-1, with D possibly matching TRBD1 (6 bases). CDR1 and CDR2 from the germline V gene are SGHRS and YFSETQ. The CDR3 runs to 14 residues. The V gene lost 5 bases and the J gene lost 1 base, with 12 bases spanning the gap. The CDR3 loop is CASRRGTGNTEAFF. DNA of the CDR3: TGCGCCAGCAGGAGGGGGACTGGGAACACTGAAGCTTTCTTT. Full variable domain (missing parts from reference TRBV5-1 and TRBJ1-1): KAGVTQTPRYLIKTRGQQVTLSCSPISGHRSVSWYQQTPGQGLQFLFEYFSETQRNKGNFPGRFSGRQFSNSRSEMNVSTLELGDSALYLCASRRGTGNTEAFFGQGTRLTVV.

There are a few counts of this clonotype. The chain recombines TRBV12-3 or TRBV12-4 with TRBJ1-5; 8 bases align to TRBD1. The length of the CDR3 is 16 residues. J was trimmed by 3 bases and V by 6 bases; bases with no gene match: 10. The CDR3 nucleotides read TGTGCCAGCAGCCAATGGACAGGGAAGGCCAATCAGCCCCAGCATTTT. Its protein is CASSQWTGKANQPQHF.

The chain is built from TRBV28 and TRBJ1-1; D might be TRBD1 (5 bases). The V end was cut by 11 bases, the J end by 5 bases, with 9 bases between. Germline V gene sequence: CDR1 MDHEN, CDR2 SYDVKM. The CDR3 contains 10 residues. CDR3 amino acids: CAAGRTEAFF. As DNA, the CDR3 is TGTGCCGCAGGGAGGACTGAAGCTTTCTTT. The variable domain in full, completed from reference TRBV28 and TRBJ1-1, reads DVKVTQSSRYLVKRTGEKVFLECVQDMDHENMFWYRQDPGLGLRLIYFSYDVKMKEKGDIPEGYSVSREKKERFSLILESASTNQTSMYLCAAGRTEAFFGQGTRLTVV.

In DNA form, the CDR3 reads TGCAGTGCTAGAGGCTCAGGGGGAAACTATGGCTACACCTTC. Translation: CSARGSGGNYGYTF. V is TRBV20-1 and J is TRBJ1-2; 7 positions agree with TRBD1. Germline assignment: CDR1 DFQATT and CDR2 SNEGSKA (reference sequence). Losses at the gene ends were 1 base for V and 2 bases for J; bases not matched to a gene: 4. The CDR3 consists of 14 residues.

The gene calls are TRBV20-1 and TRBJ2-2; 8 positions agree with TRBD2. CDR3 length: 18 amino acids. CDR1 DFQATT and CDR2 SNEGSKA come from the germline V gene (reference sequence). The trim removed 3 bases at V and 0 bases at J, leaving 12 bases unmatched. CDR3 in DNA: TGCAGTGCTAGGGAGAGCCCCACTAGCGGAACGAACACCGGGGAGCTGTTTTTT. Translation gives CSARESPTSGTNTGELFF.

This clonotype turned up a few times. Because the CDR3's place on the DNA is in doubt, the DNA is left out and the CDR3 is given as listed by TCRdb. This chain links TRBV4-1 with TRBJ2-1; the table assigns TRBD2, which was not confirmed against the DNA. The germline gives CDR1 MGHRA, CDR2 YSYEKL. The CDR3 comprises 18 residues, both ends counted. CDR3 amino acids: CASSQDLRAGGLYNEQFF.

This clonotype was seen a few times. This rearrangement joins TRBV6-6 to TRBJ2-5, with a weak D call TRBD1 (6 bases). In germline, CDR1 is MNHNY, CDR2 SVGAGI (reference sequence). Trimming removed 9 bases from V and 5 bases from J, with 10 bases in between. The CDR3 covers 11 residues. The CDR3 region has the DNA TGTGCCAGTCAGGGGTATGAGACCCAGTACTTC. Its protein is CASQGYETQYF.

This rearrangement joins TRBV9 to TRBJ2-5; 8 bases fit TRBD2. Unmatched junction bases numbered 4, after V lost 0 bases and J lost 3 bases. There are 15 residues in the CDR3. Germline V lookup: CDR1 SGDLS, CDR2 YYNGEE. CDR3 residues: CASSVEGSGKETQYF. CDR3 DNA: TGTGCCAGCAGCGTAGAGGGTAGCGGGAAAGAGACCCAGTACTTC.

This clonotype was seen repeatedly, ten times or more. The chain links TRBV12-3 or TRBV12-4 to TRBJ2-1; 9 bases fit TRBD1. The CDR3 has 16 residues. V was pared by 6 bases and J by 6 bases, with 12 bases of the junction left unmatched. The CDR3, as DNA: TGTGCCAGCAGGGGACAGGGAACCGTTTCGGGCAATGAGCAGTTCTTC. This codes for CASRGQGTVSGNEQFF.

The V gene is TRBV20-1, the J gene TRBJ2-1; TRBD2 agrees at 12 bases. Germline V gene sequence: CDR1 DFQATT, CDR2 SNEGSKA (reference sequence). V trimming: 0 bases; J trimming: 4 bases; junction bases outside the gene matches: 10. The CDR3 has 18 amino acids. The CDR3 coding sequence is TGCAGTGCTAGAGATCGATCTAGCGGGAGGGCTGTTTACAATGAGCAGTTCTTC. The encoded protein is CSARDRSSGRAVYNEQFF.

This clonotype was picked up many times. This rearrangement joins TRBV3-1 to TRBJ2-1, with 9 bases lining up with TRBD2. This CDR3 spans 15 amino acids. Per germline, CDR1 LGHDT and CDR2 YNNKEL (reference sequence). V gave up 1 base and J gave up 3 bases; unmatched junction bases: 1. The CDR3 bases are TGTGCCAGCAGCCAAGGACTAGCGGTCTACAATGAGCAGTTCTTC. Amino acid sequence: CASSQGLAVYNEQFF.

This clonotype was counted a few times. The V and J genes are TRBV12-3 or TRBV12-4 and TRBJ1-2; 8 nucleotides align to TRBD1. CDR3 length equals 14 residues. The ends lost 5 bases at V and 4 bases at J; junction bases unmatched: 6. The DNA for the CDR3 is TGTGCCAGCAGTCTACGGGGACAGGTCTATGGCTACACCTTC. Translating gives CASSLRGQVYGYTF.

This clonotype was seen at least ten times. The chain carries TRBV3-1 and TRBJ1-1, with a weak D call TRBD1 (5 bases). This CDR3 is built from 15 residues. Trimming removed 4 bases from V and 6 bases from J, with 18 bases in between. Per the germline V gene, CDR1 is LGHDT and CDR2 is YNNKEL (reference sequence). The DNA of the CDR3 is TGTGCCAGCAGCCCTAGTGTACAGGCGCAGGCTGAAGCTTTCTTT. This gives the protein CASSPSVQAQAEAFF.

This chain links TRBV6-1 with TRBJ2-3; 10 bases fit TRBD2. This CDR3 comprises 15 residues. Trimming cost V 6 bases and J 5 bases; bases outside gene matches: 8. CDR1 and CDR2 (germline): MNHNS, SASEGT. The CDR3 here is CASRAPLAGVDTQYF. For the CDR3, the DNA is TGTGCCAGCAGGGCCCCTCTAGCGGGAGTAGATACGCAGTATTTT.